This TCR beta chain was profiled in a study of vaccination and CD4 T cells after COVID-19. As for the study in general: Convalescents were six males and four females, two of them Hispanic.

The treatment was: approximately 9-day PBMC culture with coronavirus spike peptide pools or control peptides (ViraFEST assay). Pre-COVID-19 pandemic sampling (2011-2018) yielded the unexposed donor's CD4+ T cells. Antigen-specific T cell expansion with peptide pools preceded TCR sequencing in the ViraFEST approach. An Oncomine TCR Beta short-read assay was used to sequence the DNA from cultured CD4+ T cells. DNA came from CD4+ T cells after culture. TCRdb recomputed calls from the PCR reads with MiXCR, one row per CDR3 protein. The top ten clones hold 20% to 25% of a sample with 8,500 to 14,000 distinct CDR3 sequences, approximately 37% of them seen once. In the case of this clonotype: The antigen remains unidentified.

CDR3 length equals 13 residues. Per the germline V gene, CDR1 is SGHTA and CDR2 is FQGTGA. J was trimmed by 10 bases and V by 0 bases; bases with no gene match: 5. Sequencing was done on a sample of CD4+ T cells from blood, cultured in vitro. The chain has TRBV7-3 and TRBJ1-1, with 7 bases fitting TRBD1. This receptor was taken from a human donor in good health. CDR3 sequence reads: CASSLTPKGAAFF. CDR3 DNA sequence: TGTGCCAGCAGCTTAACACCTAAGGGGGCAGCTTTCTTT.